The table lists the clone carrying this T cell receptor (beta chain) with many counts. Its target is not known. Germline V lookup: CDR1 MNHEY, CDR2 SMNVEV (reference sequence). The germline V and J ends were trimmed by 7 bases and 6 bases, with 16 bases remaining between them. There are 15 residues in the CDR3. The authors produced TCR alpha and TCR beta cDNA libraries with sample barcodes and UMIs by 5'RACE using constant-segment primers. TCRdb processed the 5' RACE reads anew with MiXCR; each CDR3 protein has one entry. The table lists some 150,000 distinct CDR3 sequences, roughly 6.3% of them singletons, with about 2% in the top ten. This sample stems from a study of T-cell memory formation after mild COVID-19. Findings of the study overall: Mostly located in CM and EM were contracting CD4+ clones, with contracting CD8+ clones located in EMRA. CD4/CD8 balance held among clones contracting day 15 to 85, and later expanders leaned CD4+. Confirmation was lacking for SARS-CoV-2 specificity of second-wave clones that peaked on day 37.

The V and J genes are TRBV27 and TRBJ1-6; tentative D call: TRBD1 (6 bases). This sequence originates from an adult woman who had mild COVID-19 (a few samples of this study predate the infection). Cell type and time point are not known. Specimen: PBMCs or a T cell subset sorted from them (not recorded which). The CDR3 sequence: CASIPPRGRNSPLHF. The CDR3 DNA follows: TGTGCCAGCATCCCTCCCAGGGGTCGTAATTCACCCCTCCACTTT.